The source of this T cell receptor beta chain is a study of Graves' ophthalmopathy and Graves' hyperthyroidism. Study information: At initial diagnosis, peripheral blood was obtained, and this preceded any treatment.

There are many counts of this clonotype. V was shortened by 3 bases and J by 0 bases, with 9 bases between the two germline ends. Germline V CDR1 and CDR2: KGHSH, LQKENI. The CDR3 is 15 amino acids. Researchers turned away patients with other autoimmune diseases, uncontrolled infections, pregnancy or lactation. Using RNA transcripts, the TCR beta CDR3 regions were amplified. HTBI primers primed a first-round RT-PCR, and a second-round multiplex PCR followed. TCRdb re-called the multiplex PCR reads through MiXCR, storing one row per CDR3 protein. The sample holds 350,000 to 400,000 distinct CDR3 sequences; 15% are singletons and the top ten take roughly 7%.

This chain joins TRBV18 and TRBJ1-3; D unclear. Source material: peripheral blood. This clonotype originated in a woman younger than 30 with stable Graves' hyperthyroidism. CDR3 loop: CASSPPLHSGNTIYF. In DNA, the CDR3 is TGTGCCAGCTCACCGCCCCTGCACTCTGGAAACACCATATATTTT.